Shown below are 16 T cell receptor beta chains from a single sample sequenced in a study of HIV-infected patients and healthy controls. Around 0.5 ug RNA was reverse transcribed with alpha and beta constant-region primers. Each of the alpha and beta chains got its own library through chain-specific third strand synthesis with indices. MiXCR was run by TCRdb on the 5' RACE reads, yielding one entry per CDR3 protein. The table has some 6,200 distinct CDR3 sequences, under 25% seen once. No cell fractionation was done, so the repertoire covers all unsorted peripheral blood T cells. Sequenced here: blood, sampled before antiretroviral therapy. The source of these receptors is an adult with HIV infection.

By proportion, this clonotype is medium-sized (0.01 to 0.1%). This rearrangement joins TRBV14 to TRBJ1-3; D not resolved. CDR3 size: 12 residues. Trimming took off 8 bases at V and 0 bases at J, with 5 bases between the two ends. Germline lookup yields CDR1 SGHDN and CDR2 FVKESK. CDR3 DNA: TGTGCCAGCGGCGACTCTGGAAACACCATATATTTT. Translated, it gives CASGDSGNTIYF.

At least ten counts were recorded for this clonotype. CDR3 amino acids: CASSFPLRGGQETQYF. In nucleotides, the CDR3 is TGCGCCAGCAGCTTTCCCCTCCGCGGAGGGCAAGAGACCCAGTACTTC. The V gene is TRBV5-1, the J gene TRBJ2-5; TRBD2 might be the D (6 bases). V was clipped by 2 bases and J by 2 bases, with 16 bases between them. Germline V gives CDR1 SGHRS, CDR2 YFSETQ. The CDR3 contains 16 residues. The whole variable domain, remainder taken from reference TRBV5-1 and TRBJ2-5, is KAGVTQTPRYLIKTRGQQVTLSCSPISGHRSVSWYQQTPGQGLQFLFEYFSETQRNKGNFPGRFSGRQFSNSRSEMNVSTLELGDSALYLCASSFPLRGGQETQYFGPGTRLLVL.

In its sample, this clonotype is medium-sized. The rearrangement uses TRBV6-5 and TRBJ2-1; 10 nucleotides match TRBD2. The CDR3 runs to 14 residues. V dropped 6 bases and J dropped 7; count of bases not matched to a gene: 6. CDR1 and CDR2 from the germline V gene are MNHEY and SVGAGI. As DNA, the CDR3 is TGTGCCAGCAGCCCGGGACTAGCGATAAATGAGCAGTTCTTC. It is translated as CASSPGLAINEQFF.

The genes are TRBV20-1 and TRBJ2-5, with 10 nucleotides matching TRBD2. The CDR3 loop spans 15 amino acids. Unmatched junction bases numbered 5, after V lost 0 bases and J lost 4 bases. Germline V gene lookup returns CDR1 DFQATT and CDR2 SNEGSKA (reference sequence). The CDR3 sequence is CSAREAGGPGETQYF. CDR3 DNA: TGCAGTGCTAGAGAAGCGGGGGGGCCGGGAGAGACCCAGTACTTC.

In this sample, this clonotype turned up many times. The V call is TRBV9, the J call TRBJ2-7, with D perhaps matching TRBD1 (5 bases). Trimming pared 0 bases from V and 5 bases from J, leaving 12 bases between. Germline V gene data show CDR1 as SGDLS and CDR2 as YYNGEE. This CDR3 has 14 amino acids. The CDR3 nucleotides read TGTGCCAGCAGCGTAGGTCCGACAGAAGACGAGCAGTACTTC. This sequence encodes CASSVGPTEDEQYF.

This clonotype is medium-sized within its sample. The chain carries TRBV10-3 and TRBJ2-5; D not resolved. The V gene's germline CDR1 is ENHRY and CDR2 SYGVKD. V was clipped by 4 bases and J by 0 bases, with 6 bases between them. CDR3 size: 13 residues. Here the CDR3 DNA reads TGTGCCATCAGTGCTGAATACCAAGAGACCCAGTACTTC. Residues: CAISAEYQETQYF.

J is TRBJ2-3 and V is TRBV5-5, with D maybe TRBD2 (5 bases). The CDR3 has 13 residues. Germline V gene sequence: CDR1 SGHKS, CDR2 YYEKEE (reference sequence). V was shortened by 4 bases and J by 4 bases, with 10 bases between the two germline ends. The DNA of the CDR3 is TGTGCCAGCAGCATTCCGGGGTCAGATACGCAGTATTTT. This sequence encodes CASSIPGSDTQYF.

This clonotype has just a few counts. The V and J genes are TRBV10-1 and TRBJ1-1, with D hard to call. Germline CDR1 is WNHNN and CDR2 is SYGVQD (reference sequence). The V gene lost 5 bases and the J gene lost 8 bases, with 12 bases spanning the gap. The CDR3 contains 12 residues. This CDR3 reads CASSSSPTEAFF. The CDR3 DNA sequence: TGCGCCAGCAGTTCGTCCCCAACAGAAGCTTTCTTT.

The chain has TRBV19 and TRBJ1-1; D possibly corresponds to TRBD1 (5 bases). CDR1 and CDR2 from the germline V gene are LNHDA and SQIVND (reference sequence). Trimming left V 7 bases short and J 3 bases short, with 15 bases between. CDR3 length: 14 residues. CDR3 bases: TGTGCCAGTAACATGCGGGGGGAAGACACTGAAGCTTTCTTT. Translating it yields CASNMRGEDTEAFF.

The table lists this clonotype with many counts. The V and J genes are TRBV11-2 and TRBJ2-1; D is unclear. The CDR3 has 16 amino acids. Trimming stripped 3 bases from V and 2 bases from J, with 14 bases between. Germline V lookup: CDR1 SGHAT, CDR2 FQNNGV. The CDR3 region has the DNA TGTGCCAGCAGCTTTAGCACAGTGCCAGCCTACAATGAGCAGTTCTTC. Translating it yields CASSFSTVPAYNEQFF. Complete variable domain (other parts from reference TRBV11-2 and TRBJ2-1): EAGVAQSPRYKIIEKRQSVAFWCNPISGHATLYWYQQILGQGPKLLIQFQNNGVVDDSQLPKDRFSAERLKGVDSTLKIQPAKLEDSAVYLCASSFSTVPAYNEQFFGPGTRLTVL.

This clonotype was seen repeatedly, ten times or more. The V gene is TRBV3-1, the J gene TRBJ2-3; D is ambiguous. This CDR3 region has 11 residues. Between the trimmed V and J ends, which lost 4 bases and 4 bases, there was a span of 3 bases. Germline V gives CDR1 LGHDT, CDR2 YNNKEL (reference sequence). CDR3 nucleotides: TGTGCCAGCAGCCGATCAGATACGCAGTATTTT. Translated: CASSRSDTQYF.

This clonotype was detected many times. CDR3 residues: CASSQAGTGHYEQYF. The DNA for the CDR3 is TGTGCCAGCAGCCAAGCCGGGACAGGACACTACGAGCAGTACTTC. The V and J genes are TRBV14 and TRBJ2-7, with 8 bases identical to TRBD1. Germline trimming cut 1 base from V and 3 bases from J; bases unmatched to any gene: 5. The CDR3 runs 15 residues. The germline gives CDR1 SGHDN, CDR2 FVKESK.

This clonotype was recorded once. This sequence joins TRBV7-8 and TRBJ1-6; maybe TRBD1 (5 bases). The length of the CDR3 is 16 residues. Germline V lookup: CDR1 SGHVS, CDR2 FQNEAQ. Trimming took 1 base from V and 7 from J, leaving 14 bases between them. The CDR3 DNA follows: TGTGCCAGCAGCTTAGGCCAGGGAGCTTTAAATTCACCCCTCCACTTT. This gives the protein CASSLGQGALNSPLHF.

This clonotype occurred many times. The chain carries TRBV6-5 and TRBJ1-5; D is ambiguous. The V gene lost 6 bases and the J gene lost 0 bases, with 12 bases spanning the gap. The length of the CDR3 is 15 residues. The germline CDR1 and CDR2 sequences are MNHEY and SVGAGI. CDR3 sequence reads: CASRREGFSNQPQHF. In DNA form, the CDR3 reads TGTGCCAGCAGGAGGGAGGGATTTAGCAATCAGCCCCAGCATTTT.

This clonotype has more than one count but fewer than ten. The gene calls are TRBV7-9 and TRBJ2-1, with 13 bases lining up with TRBD2. The germline V gene encodes CDR1 SEHNR and CDR2 FQNEAQ (reference sequence). The ends lost 1 base at V and 8 bases at J; junction bases unmatched: 2. The CDR3 spans 15 residues. The CDR3: CASSLEGTSGDEQFF. The CDR3 DNA reads TGTGCCAGCAGCTTAGAGGGGACTAGCGGGGATGAGCAGTTCTTC.

This clonotype was recorded once. A much larger clonotype is one base distant, so this may be a read error. The CDR3 DNA reads TGTGCCAGTCGGACAGTGGCAACTAATGAAAAACTGTTTTTT. It yields the protein CASRTVATNEKLFF. The chain uses TRBV7-8 and TRBJ1-4; weak D call: TRBD1 (6 bases). From germline, CDR1 is SGHVS and CDR2 FQNEAQ. This CDR3 region has 14 residues. Trimming pared 9 bases from V and 0 bases from J, leaving 11 bases between.